Listed here is a single TCR beta chain. These data come from a study of OX40 agonist ivuxolimab in advanced cancers. Method: immunoSEQ multiplex PCR; TCRdb's copy keeps in-frame clones and lacks some. The sample includes around 50,000 clones, about 83% of them seen just once. V gave up 3 bases and J gave up 1 base, with 10 bases separating them. The CDR3 length is 15 residues. Per the germline V gene, CDR1 is SGDLS and CDR2 is YYNGEE. The TCR originated in an adult with an advanced solid tumor such as melanoma, head and neck, liver or kidney cancer. The source was CD4+ or CD8+ T cells sorted from blood, collected in a trial of the OX40 agonist ivuxolimab. The J gene is TRBJ2-2, the V gene TRBV9; possible D gene TRBD2, 5 bases. Here the CDR3 reads CASSGGRGNTGELFF. The CDR3 nucleotides read TGTGCCAGCAGCGGAGGACGGGGGAACACCGGGGAGCTGTTTTTT.